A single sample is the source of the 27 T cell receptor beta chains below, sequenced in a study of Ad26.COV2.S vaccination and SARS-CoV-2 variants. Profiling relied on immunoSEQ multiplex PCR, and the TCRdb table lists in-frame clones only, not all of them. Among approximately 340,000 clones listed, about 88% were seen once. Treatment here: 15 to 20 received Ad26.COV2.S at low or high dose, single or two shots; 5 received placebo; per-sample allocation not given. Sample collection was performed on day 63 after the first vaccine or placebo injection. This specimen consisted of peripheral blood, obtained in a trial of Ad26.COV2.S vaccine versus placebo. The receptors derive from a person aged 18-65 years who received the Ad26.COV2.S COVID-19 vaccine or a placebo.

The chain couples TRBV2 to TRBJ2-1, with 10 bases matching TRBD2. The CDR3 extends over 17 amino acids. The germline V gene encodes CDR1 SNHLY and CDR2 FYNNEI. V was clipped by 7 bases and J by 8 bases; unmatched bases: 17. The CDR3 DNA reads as TGTGCCAGCATTCCGACTAGCGGGTTACGACGGCGGGATGAGCAGTTCTTC. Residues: CASIPTSGLRRRDEQFF.

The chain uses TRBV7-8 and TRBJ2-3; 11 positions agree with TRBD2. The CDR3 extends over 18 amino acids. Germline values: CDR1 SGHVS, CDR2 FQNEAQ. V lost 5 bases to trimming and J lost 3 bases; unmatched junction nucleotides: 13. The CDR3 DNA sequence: TGTGCCAGCAGCGATGGGACTAGCGGCCCCTTCGGTACAGATACGCAGTATTTT. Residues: CASSDGTSGPFGTDTQYF.

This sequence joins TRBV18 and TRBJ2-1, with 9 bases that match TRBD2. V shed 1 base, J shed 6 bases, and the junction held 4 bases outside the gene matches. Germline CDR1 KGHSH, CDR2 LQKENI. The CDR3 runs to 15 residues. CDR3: CASSPLAGDTNEQFF. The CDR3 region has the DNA TGTGCCAGCTCACCACTAGCGGGAGATACCAATGAGCAGTTCTTC. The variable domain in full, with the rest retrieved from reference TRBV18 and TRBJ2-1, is NAGVMQNPRHLVRRRGQEARLRCSPMKGHSHVYWYRQLPEEGLKFMVYLQKENIIDESGMPKERFSAEFPKEGPSILRIQQVVRGDSAAYFCASSPLAGDTNEQFFGPGTRLTVL.

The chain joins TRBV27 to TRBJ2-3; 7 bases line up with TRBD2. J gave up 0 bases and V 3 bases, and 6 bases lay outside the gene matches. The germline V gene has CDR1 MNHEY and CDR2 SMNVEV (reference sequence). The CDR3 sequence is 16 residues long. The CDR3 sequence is CASSLETSPSTDTQYF. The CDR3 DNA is TGTGCCAGCAGTTTGGAGACTAGCCCCAGCACAGATACGCAGTATTTT.

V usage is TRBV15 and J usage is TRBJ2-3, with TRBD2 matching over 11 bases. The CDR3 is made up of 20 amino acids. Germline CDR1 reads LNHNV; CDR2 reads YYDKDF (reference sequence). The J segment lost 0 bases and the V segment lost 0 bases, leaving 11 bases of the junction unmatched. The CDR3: CATSREGTSGSLPSTDTQYF. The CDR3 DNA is TGTGCCACCAGCAGAGAAGGTACTAGCGGGAGTCTCCCTAGCACAGATACGCAGTATTTT.

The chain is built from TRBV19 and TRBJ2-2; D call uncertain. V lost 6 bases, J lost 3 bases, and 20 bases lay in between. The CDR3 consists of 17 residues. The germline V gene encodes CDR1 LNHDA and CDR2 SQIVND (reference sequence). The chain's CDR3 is CASRISGSILYTGELFF. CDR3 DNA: TGTGCCAGTAGGATCTCCGGGTCAATACTTTACACCGGGGAGCTGTTTTTT.

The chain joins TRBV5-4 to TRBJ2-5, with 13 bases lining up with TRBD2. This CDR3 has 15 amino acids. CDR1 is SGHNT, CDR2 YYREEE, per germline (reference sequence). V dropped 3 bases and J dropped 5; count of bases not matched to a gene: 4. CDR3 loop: CASSSLAGGWETQYF. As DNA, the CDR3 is TGTGCCAGCAGCTCACTAGCGGGGGGGTGGGAGACCCAGTACTTC.

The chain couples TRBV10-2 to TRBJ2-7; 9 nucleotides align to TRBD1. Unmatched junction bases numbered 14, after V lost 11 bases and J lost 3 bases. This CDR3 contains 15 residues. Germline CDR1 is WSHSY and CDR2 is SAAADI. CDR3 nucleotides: TGCGCCCTTACCGTAACGGACAGGGGATACTACGAGCAGTACTTC. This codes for CALTVTDRGYYEQYF.

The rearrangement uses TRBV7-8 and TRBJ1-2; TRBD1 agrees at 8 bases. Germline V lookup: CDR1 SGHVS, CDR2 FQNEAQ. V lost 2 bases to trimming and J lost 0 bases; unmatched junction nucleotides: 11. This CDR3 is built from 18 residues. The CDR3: CASSLFAGTGFSNYGYTF. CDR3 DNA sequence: TGTGCCAGCAGCTTATTCGCCGGGACAGGATTTTCTAACTATGGCTACACCTTC.

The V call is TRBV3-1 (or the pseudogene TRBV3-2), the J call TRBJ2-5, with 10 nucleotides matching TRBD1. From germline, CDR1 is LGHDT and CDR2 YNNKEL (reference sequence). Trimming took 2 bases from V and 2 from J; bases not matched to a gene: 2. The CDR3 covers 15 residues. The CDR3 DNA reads TGTGCCAGCAGCCAACGGACAGGGGGACAAGAGACCCAGTACTTC. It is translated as CASSQRTGGQETQYF.

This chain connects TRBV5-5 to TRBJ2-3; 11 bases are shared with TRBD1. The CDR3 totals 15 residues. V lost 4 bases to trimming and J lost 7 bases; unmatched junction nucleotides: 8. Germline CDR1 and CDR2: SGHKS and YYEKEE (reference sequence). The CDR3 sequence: CASSASGTGGNTQYF. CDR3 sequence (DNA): TGTGCCAGCAGCGCTTCCGGGACAGGGGGTAATACGCAGTATTTT.

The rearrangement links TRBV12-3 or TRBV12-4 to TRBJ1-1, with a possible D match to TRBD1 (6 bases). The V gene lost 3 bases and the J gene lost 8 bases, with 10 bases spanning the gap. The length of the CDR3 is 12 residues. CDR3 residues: CASSFGQWEAFF. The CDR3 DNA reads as TGTGCCAGCAGTTTCGGACAGTGGGAAGCTTTCTTT.

CDR3 coding DNA: TGTGCCACCAGGGTGGGGGGTCCCTACAATGAGCAGTTCTTC. Translated: CATRVGGPYNEQFF. The genes are TRBV15 and TRBJ2-1, with D possibly being TRBD2 (6 bases). The CDR3 covers 14 residues. With 6 bases removed from V and 2 bases from J, the gap between germline ends came to 11 bases. Germline V lookup: CDR1 LNHNV, CDR2 YYDKDF (reference sequence). Using reference TRBV15 and TRBJ2-1 for the parts outside the CDR3, the full variable domain is DAMVIQNPRYQVTQFGKPVTLSCSQTLNHNVMYWYQQKSSQAPKLLFHYYDKDFNNEADTPDNFQSRRPNTSFCFLDIRSPGLGDTAMYLCATRVGGPYNEQFFGPGTRLTVL.

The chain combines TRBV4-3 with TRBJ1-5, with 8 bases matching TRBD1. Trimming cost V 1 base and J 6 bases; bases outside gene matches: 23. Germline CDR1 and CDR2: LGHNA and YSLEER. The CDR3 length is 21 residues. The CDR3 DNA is TGCGCCAGCAGCCAAGGGCCCGCGGGACAGGAAGATCCTCTAGCTGGTCAGCCCCAGCATTTT. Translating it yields CASSQGPAGQEDPLAGQPQHF.

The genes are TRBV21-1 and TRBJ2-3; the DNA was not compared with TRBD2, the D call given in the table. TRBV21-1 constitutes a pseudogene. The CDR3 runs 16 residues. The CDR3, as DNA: TGTGCCAGCAGCAACCCCCCGGGAGCTTTGACAGATACGCAGTATTTT. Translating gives CASSNPPGALTDTQYF.

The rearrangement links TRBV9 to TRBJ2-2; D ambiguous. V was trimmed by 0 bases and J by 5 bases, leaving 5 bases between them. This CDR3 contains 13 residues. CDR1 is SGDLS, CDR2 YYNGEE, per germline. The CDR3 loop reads CASSVDGTGELFF. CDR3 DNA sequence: TGTGCCAGCAGCGTAGACGGTACCGGGGAGCTGTTTTTT.

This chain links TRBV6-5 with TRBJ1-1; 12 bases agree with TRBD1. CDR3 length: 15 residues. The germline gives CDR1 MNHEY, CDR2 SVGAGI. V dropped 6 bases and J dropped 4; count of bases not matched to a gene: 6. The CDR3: CASRGDRGQSTEAFF. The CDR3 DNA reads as TGTGCCAGCAGAGGGGACAGGGGGCAGAGCACTGAAGCTTTCTTT.

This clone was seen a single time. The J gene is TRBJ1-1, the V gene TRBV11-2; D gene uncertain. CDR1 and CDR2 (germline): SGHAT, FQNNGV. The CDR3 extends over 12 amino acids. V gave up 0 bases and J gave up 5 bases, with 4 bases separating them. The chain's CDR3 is CASSLEKTEAFF. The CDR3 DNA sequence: TGTGCCAGCAGCTTAGAGAAGACTGAAGCTTTCTTT.

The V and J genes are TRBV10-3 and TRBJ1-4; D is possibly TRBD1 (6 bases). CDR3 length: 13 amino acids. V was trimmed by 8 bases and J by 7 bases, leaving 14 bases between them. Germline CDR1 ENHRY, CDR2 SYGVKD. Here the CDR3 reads CAIGGAEGEKLFF. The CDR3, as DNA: TGTGCCATCGGGGGGGCCGAAGGTGAAAAACTGTTTTTT.

This chain's CDR3 is CASSHPLAGGLMTETQYF. The CDR3 DNA sequence: TGTGCCAGCAGCCATCCGCTAGCGGGGGGGCTAATGACTGAGACCCAGTACTTC. The rearrangement links TRBV3-1 (or the pseudogene TRBV3-2) to TRBJ2-5; TRBD2 matches at 12 bases. Trimming took 3 bases from V and 5 from J; bases not matched to a gene: 13. Per the germline V gene, CDR1 is LGHDT and CDR2 is YNNKEL (reference sequence). This CDR3 region has 18 residues.

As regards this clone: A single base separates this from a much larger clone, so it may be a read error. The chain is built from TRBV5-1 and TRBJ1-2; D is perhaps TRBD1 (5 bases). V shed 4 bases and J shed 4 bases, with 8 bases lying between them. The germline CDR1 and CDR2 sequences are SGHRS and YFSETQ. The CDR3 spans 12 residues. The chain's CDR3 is CASSRDSYGYTF. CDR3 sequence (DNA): TGCGCCAGCAGCCGTGACAGCTATGGCTACACCTTC.

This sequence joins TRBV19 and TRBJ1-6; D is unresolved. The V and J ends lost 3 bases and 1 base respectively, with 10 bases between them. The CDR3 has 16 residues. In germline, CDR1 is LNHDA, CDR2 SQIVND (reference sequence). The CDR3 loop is CASSIGRRSYNSPLHF. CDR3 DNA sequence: TGTGCCAGTAGTATTGGGAGAAGGTCCTATAATTCACCCCTCCACTTT.

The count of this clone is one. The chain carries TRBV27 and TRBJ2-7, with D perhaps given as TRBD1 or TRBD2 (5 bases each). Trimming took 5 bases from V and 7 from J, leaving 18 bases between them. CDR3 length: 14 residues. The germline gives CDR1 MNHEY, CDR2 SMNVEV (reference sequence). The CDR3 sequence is CASSNPTGPGEQYF. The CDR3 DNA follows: TGTGCCAGCAGTAACCCTACGGGGCCAGGGGAGCAGTACTTC.

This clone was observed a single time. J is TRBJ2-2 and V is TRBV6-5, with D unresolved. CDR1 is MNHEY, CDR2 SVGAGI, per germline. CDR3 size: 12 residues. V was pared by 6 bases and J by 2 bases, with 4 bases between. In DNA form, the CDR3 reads TGTGCCAGCAGCATAAACACCGGGGAGCTGTTTTTT. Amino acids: CASSINTGELFF.

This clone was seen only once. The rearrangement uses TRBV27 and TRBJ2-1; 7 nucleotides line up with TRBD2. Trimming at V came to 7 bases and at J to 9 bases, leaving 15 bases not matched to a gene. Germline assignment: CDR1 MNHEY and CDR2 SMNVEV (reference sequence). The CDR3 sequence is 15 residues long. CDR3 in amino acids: CASTGLGVGEGEQFF. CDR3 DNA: TGTGCCAGCACGGGATTGGGAGTCGGGGAGGGTGAGCAGTTCTTC.

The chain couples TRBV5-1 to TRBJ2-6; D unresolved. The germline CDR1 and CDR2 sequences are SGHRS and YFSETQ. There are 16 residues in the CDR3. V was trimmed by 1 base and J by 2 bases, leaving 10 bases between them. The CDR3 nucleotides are TGCGCCAGCAGCTTGAGTGGAGCTGCTGGGGCCAACGTCCTGACTTTC. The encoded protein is CASSLSGAAGANVLTF.

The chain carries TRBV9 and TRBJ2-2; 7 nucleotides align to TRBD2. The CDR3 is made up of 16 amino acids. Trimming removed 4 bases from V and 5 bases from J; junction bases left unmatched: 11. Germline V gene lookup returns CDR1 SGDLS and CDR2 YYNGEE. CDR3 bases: TGTGCCAGCAGCCCTCCGGGACTACCCTCGACCGGGGAGCTGTTTTTT. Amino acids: CASSPPGLPSTGELFF.